This record covers a single T cell receptor (beta chain). The V end lost 5 bases, the J end lost 5 bases, and 21 bases lay between the germline ends. The germline gives CDR1 SEHNR, CDR2 FQNEAQ (reference sequence). This CDR3 has 16 residues. Authors' data handling: Reference gene primers were amplified, and this amplification served to estimate nucleated cell counts. Clones were sequenced by immunoSEQ multiplex PCR, and TCRdb holds only the in-frame ones, with some missing. V and J calls and clone size follow that table, whereas D and trimming were derived from the DNA. The sample lists 27,000 or so clones, 65% to 90% occurring once. The sample belongs to a study of blood T cell repertoires in COVID-19. Study overall: The United States, Italy and Spain supplied acute and convalescent COVID-19 samples.

The chain is built from TRBV7-9 and TRBJ1-2; unclear D gene. The sequencing sample was made of peripheral blood. The receptor was isolated from a man between 65 and 85 years old with active COVID-19. CDR3 nucleotide sequence: TGTGCCAGCAGCCCGGATGGTGCGGGTCTCCAGTATGGCTACACCTTC. This translates into CASSPDGAGLQYGYTF.